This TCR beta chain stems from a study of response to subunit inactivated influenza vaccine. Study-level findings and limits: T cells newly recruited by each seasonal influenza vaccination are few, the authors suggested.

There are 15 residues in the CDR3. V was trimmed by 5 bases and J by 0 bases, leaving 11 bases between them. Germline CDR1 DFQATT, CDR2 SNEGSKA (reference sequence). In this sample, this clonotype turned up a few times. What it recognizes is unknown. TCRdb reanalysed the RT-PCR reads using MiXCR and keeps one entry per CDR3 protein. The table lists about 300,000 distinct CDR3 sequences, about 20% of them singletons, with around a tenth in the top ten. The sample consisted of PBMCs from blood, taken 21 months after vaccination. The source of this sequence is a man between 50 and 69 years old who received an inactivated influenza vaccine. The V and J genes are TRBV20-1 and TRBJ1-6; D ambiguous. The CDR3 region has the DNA TGCAGTGCTGCGGACGGAAGCTCCTATAATTCACCCCTCCACTTT. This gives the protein CSAADGSSYNSPLHF.